These T cell receptor beta chains were read from a single sample in a study of shared clonotypes between healthy human individuals. The table came from immunoSEQ multiplex PCR; TCRdb's copy has only in-frame clones and leaves some out. The table has some 2 million clones, approximately 95% seen once. Sample: naive CD8+ T cells sorted from blood. These receptors all stem from a man between 18 and 29 years old in good health. Each CDR3 is given with its conserved first and last residue.

TRBV28	CASSTNHMGGQGIDTQYF
TRBV19	CASTLRSTGPSPEAFF
TRBV7-8	CASSLDGEDEQFF
TRBV2	CASGEGLADTQYF
TRBV5-5	CASSFEQSSYEQYF
TRBV7-9	CASSFLGTSGGRHNEQFF
TRBV25-1	CASRGGQLYNSPLHF
TRBV6-5	CASSYVGVNTGELFF
TRBV19	CASSMKAHTEAFF
TRBV11-2	CASSLGTDQWEQYF
TRBV9	CASSVAGGVDPFF
TRBV4-1	CASSQADRVMPSYEQYF
TRBV6-5	CASSFGGYGYTF
TRBV7-2	CASSPLAKGYNEQFF
TRBV4-1	CASSPLAGSYEQYF
TRBV11-1	CASSLTGFEQYF
TRBV28	CASSAGANTGELFF
TRBV4-1	CASSQGPLAGGGVDTQYF
TRBV7-9	CASSLDGRNTGELFF
TRBV27	CASRIGLAGGEQYF
TRBV30	CAWSMSRWGAYNSPLHF
TRBV10-1	CASSPDSSSGNTIYF
TRBV18	CASSPSISGYEQYF
TRBV29-1	CSVGGQGLYNEQFF
TRBV9	CASSVMAGETSFF
TRBV5-6	CASSRGNTGELFF
TRBV4-1	CASSQGADYGYTF
TRBV7-9	CASSLQEGGGNEQFF
TRBV30	CAWAIRQGVSPLHF
TRBV7-9	CASSGGVFYEQYF
TRBV5-4	CASSPGLAGVPPPEQYF
TRBV6-6	CASTGLAYEQYF
TRBV10-3	CAISEPPPAVPSDTGNNEQFF
TRBV4-1	CASSQDRQAITEAFF
TRBV2	CASSDAYLSYEQYF
TRBV7-9	CASSLELGTGNYEQYF
TRBV5-6	CASSLGGIGANVLTF
TRBV27	CASSLGGASTEAFF
TRBV10-3	CAISEPGQGSYEQYF
TRBV2	CASSPSSGAFYNEQFF
TRBV5-6	CASRDRGYGYTF
TRBV19	CASSHGGGAEAFF
TRBV27	CASSPGRAEGTDTQYF
TRBV6-5	CASSYSTSGVLDTQYF
TRBV10-2	CASSERTGRSEQFF
TRBV11-3	CASSHSGGEQYF
TRBV5-1	CASSLERYLYEQYF
TRBV9	CASSVSLSSYNEQFF
TRBV28	CASQDPESGAPVYEQYF
TRBV21-1	CASNTDPPNGRRFGNEKLFF
TRBV5-6	CASSFRESLPYEQYF
TRBV4-1	CASSQDPGSKNIQYF